The following is a TCR beta chain sequence with its context. There are many counts of this clonotype. Its antigen remains unidentified. Base qualities are not provided; no much larger clone lies one nucleotide away. The data belong to a study of patients and donors after allogeneic stem cell transplantation (dated by TCRdb to 2018 to 2021). Library prep was done by RT-PCR. Sequencing used a NextSeq 550. Using fastp at Q25 and MiXCR, TCRdb reprocessed the public reads and kept productive beta chains. Rows merge per CDR3 protein into single entries with the most common DNA and genes. Across this sample there are about 57,000 distinct CDR3 sequences, with 13% seen only once. About a third of the sample lies in the top ten. The CDR3, from cysteine to phenylalanine, totals 16 residues. This entry keeps only the CDR3 DNA: 48 bases, framed from base 1. Sequences SGHTA (CDR1) and FQGTGA (CDR2) are obtained from the germline V gene. V lost 2 bases and J lost 0 bases, and the count of bases not matched to a germline gene is 4.

The sequenced sample was blood, either unsorted or a sorted T cell fraction (not recorded which). The clonotype originates from a human donor who was either an allogeneic HSCT recipient or a stem cell or donor lymphocyte infusion donor (not recorded which). It is not recorded whose cells these are; they may come from a transplant donor. The chain joins TRBV7-3 to TRBJ2-1, with 7 bases in between that match TRBD2. The encoded CDR3 is CASSLHLAASYNEQFF. The nucleotides read TGTGCCAGCAGCTTACATCTAGCGGCCTCCTACAATGAGCAGTTCTTC.